The T cell receptor beta chain described here comes from a study of T cell repertoires in cytomegalovirus infection. V lost 0 bases and J lost 7; bases outside the gene matches: 5. The CDR3 extends over 15 amino acids. Germline V gene lookup returns CDR1 DFQATT and CDR2 SNEGSKA (reference sequence). The table lists this clonotype with a few counts. As yet, its antigen is unknown. One entry per CDR3 protein, called by TCRdb with MiXCR from the reads. The repertoire holds hundreds of thousands of distinct CDR3 sequences, with approximately 32% as singletons. Sequencing used cultured CD8+ T cells from PBMCs, obtained from culture after CMV antigen stimulation. The rearrangement links TRBV20-1 to TRBJ1-5; 11 nucleotides agree with TRBD1. The receptor was isolated from a human donor in good health (CMV status not recorded). Some clones in this sample may be carry-over from other donors' samples. The CDR3 DNA reads TGCAGTGCTAGAGATTGGACAGGGGGCGGACAGCCCCAGCATTTT. Protein sequence: CSARDWTGGGQPQHF.